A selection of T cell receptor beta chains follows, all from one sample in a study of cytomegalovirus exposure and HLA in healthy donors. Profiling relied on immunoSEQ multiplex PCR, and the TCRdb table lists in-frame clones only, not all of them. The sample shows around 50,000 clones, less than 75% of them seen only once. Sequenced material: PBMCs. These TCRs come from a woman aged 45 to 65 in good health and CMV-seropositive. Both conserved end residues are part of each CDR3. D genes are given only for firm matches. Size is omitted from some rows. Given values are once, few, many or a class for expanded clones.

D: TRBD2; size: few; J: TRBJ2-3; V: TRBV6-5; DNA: TGTGCCAGCAGCTCCCCTAGCGGGGTGTCAGATACGCAGTATTTT; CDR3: CASSSPSGVSDTQYF
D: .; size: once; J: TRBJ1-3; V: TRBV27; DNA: TGTGCCAGCAGTTTATTAGGGGCGGGAAACACCATATATTTT; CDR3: CASSLLGAGNTIYF
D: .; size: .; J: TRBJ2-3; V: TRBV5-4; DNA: TGTGCCAGCAGCTTGGGGGCGGGGACAGATACGCAGTATTTT; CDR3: CASSLGAGTDTQYF
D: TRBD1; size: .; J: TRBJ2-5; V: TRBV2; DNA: TGTGCCAGCATCCGGGACAGACAAGAGACCCAGTACTTC; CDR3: CASIRDRQETQYF
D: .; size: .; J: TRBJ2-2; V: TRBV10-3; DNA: TGTGCCATCAGTGAAGTGACACAGAACACCGGGGAGCTGTTTTTT; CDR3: CAISEVTQNTGELFF
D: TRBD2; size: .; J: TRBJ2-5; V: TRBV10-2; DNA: TGCGCCAGCGCTGATGCGGGAGTAGAGACCCAGTACTTC; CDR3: CASADAGVETQYF
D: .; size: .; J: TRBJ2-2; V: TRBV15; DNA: TGTGCCACCAGCGACCCGACAGGGAGGATCGGGGAGCTGTTTTTT; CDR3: CATSDPTGRIGELFF
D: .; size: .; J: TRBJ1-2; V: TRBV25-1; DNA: TGTGCCAGCAGTGTCCCGGGGACTAACTATGGCTACACCTTC; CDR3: CASSVPGTNYGYTF
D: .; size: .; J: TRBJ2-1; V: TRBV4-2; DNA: TGTGCCAGCAGCCCTAAGGGGCTAGCGCCCGACAATGAGCAGTTCTTC; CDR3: CASSPKGLAPDNEQFF
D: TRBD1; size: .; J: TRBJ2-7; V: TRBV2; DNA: TGTGCCAGCTCCGAGCCGGGACAGACACCCTACGAGCAGTACTTC; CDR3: CASSEPGQTPYEQYF
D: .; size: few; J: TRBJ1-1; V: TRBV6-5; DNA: TGTGCCAGCTTGGAGGGAGGGACTGAAGCTTTCTTT; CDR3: CASLEGGTEAFF
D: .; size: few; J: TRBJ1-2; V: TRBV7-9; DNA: TGTGCCAGCAGCCCGTGGACAATAGGGGATGGCTACACCTTC; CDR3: CASSPWTIGDGYTF
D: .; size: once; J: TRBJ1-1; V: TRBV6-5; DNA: TGTGCCAGCAGTTACCTTGTAGGCGGTTCCTACACTGAAGCTTTCTTT; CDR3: CASSYLVGGSYTEAFF
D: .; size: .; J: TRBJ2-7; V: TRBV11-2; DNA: TGTGCCAGCAGCTTATCTGGCGGTGACTCTCTAGGCGAGCAGTACTTC; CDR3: CASSLSGGDSLGEQYF
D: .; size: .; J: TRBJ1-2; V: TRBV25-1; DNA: TGTGCCAGCAGTGAATATATCGCAGGGGCGGCTGGCTACACCTTC; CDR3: CASSEYIAGAAGYTF
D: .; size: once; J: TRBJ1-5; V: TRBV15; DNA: TGTGCCACCAGCAGGGGACTTAATAGCAATCAGCCCCAGCATTTT; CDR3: CATSRGLNSNQPQHF
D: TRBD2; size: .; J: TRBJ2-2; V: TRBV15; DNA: TGTGCCACCAGCAGAGCCCGAGCTAGCGGGGGGGCCGGAACCGGGGAGCTGTTTTTT; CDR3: CATSRARASGGAGTGELFF
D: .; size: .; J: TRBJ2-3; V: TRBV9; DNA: TGTGCCAGCAGCGCCCGGGACACCACAGATACGCAGTATTTT; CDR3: CASSARDTTDTQYF
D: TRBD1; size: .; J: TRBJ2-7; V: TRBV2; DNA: TGTGCCAGCAGTGTAGGTCAGGGGGTTTCTAAGCAGTACTTC; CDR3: CASSVGQGVSKQYF
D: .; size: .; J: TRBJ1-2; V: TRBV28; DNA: TGTGCCAGCAGTTCAAAACCTTCGACAGGACTCTATGGCTACACCTTC; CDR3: CASSSKPSTGLYGYTF
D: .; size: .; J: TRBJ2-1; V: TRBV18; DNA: TGTGCCAGCTCACCCTACACCACAGGGAGCTCCTACAATGAGCAGTTCTTC; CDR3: CASSPYTTGSSYNEQFF
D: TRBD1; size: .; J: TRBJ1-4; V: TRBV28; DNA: TGTGCCAGCAGTTTAAGACAGGGGGCGGATGAAAAACTGTTTTTT; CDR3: CASSLRQGADEKLFF
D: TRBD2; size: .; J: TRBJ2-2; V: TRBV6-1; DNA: TGTGCCAGCAGTGAGACTAGCGGGAGCACCGGGGAGCTGTTTTTT; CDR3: CASSETSGSTGELFF
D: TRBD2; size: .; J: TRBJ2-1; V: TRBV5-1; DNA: TGCGCCAGCAGCTCTGTGCCGGGACTAGCGGGATACAATGAGCAGTTCTTC; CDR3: CASSSVPGLAGYNEQFF
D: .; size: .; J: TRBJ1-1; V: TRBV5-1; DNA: TGCGCCAGCAGCTCGGGAAAGTTTGGGGGGACTGAAGCTTTCTTT; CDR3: CASSSGKFGGTEAFF
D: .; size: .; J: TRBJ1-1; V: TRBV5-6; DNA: TGTGCCAGCAGCCCGGGGAACACTGAAGCTTTCTTT; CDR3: CASSPGNTEAFF
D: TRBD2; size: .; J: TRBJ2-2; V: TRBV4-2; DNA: TGTGCCAGCAGCCAACGGATCCAGGGGACGACTAGCGGGGCCACCGGGGAGCTGTTTTTT; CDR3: CASSQRIQGTTSGATGELFF
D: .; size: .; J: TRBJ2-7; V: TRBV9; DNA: TGTGCCAGCAGCGTAGATCAGGGTGCTCCCTACGAGCAGTACTTC; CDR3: CASSVDQGAPYEQYF
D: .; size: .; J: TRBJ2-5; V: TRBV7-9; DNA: TGTGCCAGCGGGGGGGCCGTGGAGACCCAGTACTTC; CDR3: CASGGAVETQYF
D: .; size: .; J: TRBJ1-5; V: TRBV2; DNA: TGTGCCAGCAGTGAAGAAAACACCCCCAATCAGCCCCAGCATTTT; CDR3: CASSEENTPNQPQHF
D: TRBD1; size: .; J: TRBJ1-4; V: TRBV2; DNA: TGTGCCAGCAGCCCGGACAGGGGTAATGAAAAACTGTTTTTT; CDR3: CASSPDRGNEKLFF
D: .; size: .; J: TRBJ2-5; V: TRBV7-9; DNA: TGTGCCAGCTCCCTAGTCGGGGTGGAGACCCAGTACTTC; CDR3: CASSLVGVETQYF
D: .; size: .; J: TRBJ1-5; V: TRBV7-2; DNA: TGTGCCAGCAGCTTATATCGGACAGCGGATCAGCCCCAGCATTTT; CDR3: CASSLYRTADQPQHF
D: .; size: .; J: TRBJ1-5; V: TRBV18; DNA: TGTGCCAGCTCACCACCTACCCAGGGAAACCAGCCCCAGCATTTT; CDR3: CASSPPTQGNQPQHF
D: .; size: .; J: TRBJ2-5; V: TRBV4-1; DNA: TGCGCCAGCAGCCAAGGGGGGCTAGTCGAGACCCAGTACTTC; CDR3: CASSQGGLVETQYF
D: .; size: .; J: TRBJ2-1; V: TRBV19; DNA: TGTGCCAGTGGGGCCTTCTCTTACAATGAGCAGTTCTTC; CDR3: CASGAFSYNEQFF
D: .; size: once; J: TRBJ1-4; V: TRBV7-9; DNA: TGTGCCAGCAGCCTAGATGGTCAGGGCCTTGAAAAACTGTTTTTT; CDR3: CASSLDGQGLEKLFF
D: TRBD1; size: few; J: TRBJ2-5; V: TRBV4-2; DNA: TGTGCCAGCAGCCAAGAACTATTCTCCGGGACAGGGGCTCGGGAGACCCAGTACTTC; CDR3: CASSQELFSGTGARETQYF
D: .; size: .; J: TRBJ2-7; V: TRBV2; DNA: TGTGCCAGCAGTGAAAGGGACATTCACCCCGAGCAGTACTTC; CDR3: CASSERDIHPEQYF
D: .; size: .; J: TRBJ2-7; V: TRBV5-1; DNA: TGCGCCAGCAGCAATACCTACGAGCAGTACTTC; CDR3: CASSNTYEQYF
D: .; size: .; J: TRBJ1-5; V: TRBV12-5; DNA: TGTGCTAGTGCCCAGGACAGAAATCAGCCCCAGCATTTT; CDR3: CASAQDRNQPQHF
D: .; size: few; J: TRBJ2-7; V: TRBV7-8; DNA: TGTGCCAGCAGCACAACAGGGGCGCGGGGCGAGCAGTACTTC; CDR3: CASSTTGARGEQYF
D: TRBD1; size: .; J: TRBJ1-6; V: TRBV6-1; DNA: TGTGCCAGCAGCGGGACAGGGGCGGATTCACCCCTCCACTTT; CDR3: CASSGTGADSPLHF
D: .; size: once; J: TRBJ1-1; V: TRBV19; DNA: TGTGCCAGTAGTATATCCGGCCGAGGATCGGGATCAGCTTTCTTT; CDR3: CASSISGRGSGSAFF
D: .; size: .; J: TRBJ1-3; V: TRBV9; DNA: TGTGCCAGCAGCGTAGAAGGGGTACTCTCCAGCTCTGGAAACACCATATATTTT; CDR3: CASSVEGVLSSSGNTIYF
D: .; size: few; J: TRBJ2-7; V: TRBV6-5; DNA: TGTGCCAATAGCCCTCCGGGTCGCGATTTGTACGAGCAGTACTTC; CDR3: CANSPPGRDLYEQYF
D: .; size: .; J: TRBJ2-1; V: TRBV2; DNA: TGTGCCAGCAGTCCCGCCCCGGGTGGAGCCTACAATGAGCAGTTCTTC; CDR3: CASSPAPGGAYNEQFF
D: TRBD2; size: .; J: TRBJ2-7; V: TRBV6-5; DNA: TGTGCCAGCACGAGCGGGGGGGGAGGGTCCTACGAGCAGTACTTC; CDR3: CASTSGGGGSYEQYF
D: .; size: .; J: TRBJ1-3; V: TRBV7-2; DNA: TGTGCCAGCAGCCCCCCCCGGCAGGGGCCGGGAAACACCATATATTTT; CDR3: CASSPPRQGPGNTIYF
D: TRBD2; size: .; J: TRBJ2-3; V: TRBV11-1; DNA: TGTGCCAGCAGCGCCAAAGGGAGGGAGGCAGATACGCAGTATTTT; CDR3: CASSAKGREADTQYF